The sequence of this TCR beta chain was determined in a study of cytomegalovirus exposure and HLA in healthy donors. PCR was performed using 60 Vbeta and 13 Jbeta primers. Measured with immunoSEQ multiplex PCR; TCRdb has only the in-frame clones, and not every one. The data hold 140,000 to 150,000 clones, with 84% observed a single time. The germline V gene encodes CDR1 SQVTM and CDR2 ANQGSEA. V lost 5 bases and J lost 3; bases outside the gene matches: 7. The CDR3 loop spans 13 amino acids. The J gene is TRBJ2-7, the V gene TRBV29-1; 7 nucleotides line up with TRBD1. The source is a boy aged 2 to 10 in good health and CMV-seronegative. Sequenced sample: PBMCs. The CDR3 here is CSVSGTASYEQYF. The CDR3 DNA follows: TGCAGCGTTTCCGGGACAGCGAGCTACGAGCAGTACTTC.